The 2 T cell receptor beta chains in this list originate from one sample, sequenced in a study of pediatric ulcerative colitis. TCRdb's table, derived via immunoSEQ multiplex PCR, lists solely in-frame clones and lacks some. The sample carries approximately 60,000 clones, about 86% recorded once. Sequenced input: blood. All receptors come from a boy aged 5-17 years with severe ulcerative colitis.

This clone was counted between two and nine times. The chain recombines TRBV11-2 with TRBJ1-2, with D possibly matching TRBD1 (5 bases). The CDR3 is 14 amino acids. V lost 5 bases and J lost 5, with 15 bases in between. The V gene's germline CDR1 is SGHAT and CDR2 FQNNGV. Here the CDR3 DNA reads TGTGCCAGCAGCGCGCAGGGTCCCTTTTATGGCTACACCTTC. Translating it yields CASSAQGPFYGYTF.

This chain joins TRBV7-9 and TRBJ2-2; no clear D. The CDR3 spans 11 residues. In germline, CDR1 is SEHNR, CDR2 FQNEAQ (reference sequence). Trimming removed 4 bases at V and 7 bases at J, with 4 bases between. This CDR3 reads CASSSYGELFF. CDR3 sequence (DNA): TGTGCCAGCAGCTCGTACGGGGAGCTGTTTTTT.